A selection of T cell receptor beta chains follows, all from one sample in a study of T cell responses to AZD1222 COVID-19 vaccine. Method: immunoSEQ multiplex PCR; TCRdb's copy keeps in-frame clones and lacks some. The sample records about 90,000 clones, around 85% being singletons. Sequencing was performed on peripheral blood, taken 28 days after the second AZD1222 dose. These receptors were taken from an adult who received the AZD1222 COVID-19 vaccine. Both conserved end residues are part of each CDR3. A D gene is named only where the DNA matches it firmly. Clone size is given for some rows only: seen once, a few or many times, or a class if the clone is expanded.

D gene	V gene	clone size	J gene	CDR3 protein	CDR3 DNA
.	TRBV10-3	once	TRBJ2-2	CAISAPPLESGELFF	TGTGCCATCAGTGCCCCCCCTTTAGAGTCCGGGGAGCTGTTTTTT
TRBD1	TRBV5-1	.	TRBJ2-7	CASSWDRLSYEQYF	TGCGCCAGCAGCTGGGACAGGCTTTCCTACGAGCAGTACTTC
.	TRBV27	.	TRBJ2-7	CASSLSSGAVSEQYF	TGTGCCAGCAGTTTATCATCGGGGGCGGTCTCCGAGCAGTACTTC
.	TRBV7-3	.	TRBJ2-1	CASSLRDPPYNEQFF	TGTGCCAGCAGCCTCCGGGATCCCCCCTACAATGAGCAGTTCTTC
.	TRBV14	.	TRBJ2-5	CASSLWGETQYF	TGTGCCAGCAGCCTATGGGGGGAGACCCAGTACTTC
TRBD1	TRBV7-3	.	TRBJ2-5	CASSPTGGSETQYF	TGTGCCAGCAGCCCCACAGGGGGAAGCGAGACCCAGTACTTC
.	TRBV6-6	.	TRBJ2-2	CASSYGLTNTGELFF	TGTGCCAGCAGTTATGGCCTTACAAACACCGGGGAGCTGTTTTTT
.	TRBV11-3	.	TRBJ2-1	CASSKTGGAPNEQFF	TGTGCCAGCAGTAAAACAGGCGGGGCCCCGAATGAGCAGTTCTTC
.	TRBV19	.	TRBJ1-5	CASSPQGNQPQHF	TGTGCCAGTAGTCCACAGGGAAATCAGCCCCAGCATTTT
.	TRBV4-2	.	TRBJ2-2	CASSQDGGGSGLNTGELFF	TGTGCCAGCAGCCAAGATGGGGGCGGAAGCGGATTAAACACCGGGGAGCTGTTTTTT
.	TRBV11-2	.	TRBJ1-3	CASSLVRTSSGTWNTIYF	TGTGCCAGCAGCTTAGTACGGACTTCGAGTGGTACGTGGAACACCATATATTTT
.	TRBV6-5	once	TRBJ1-5	CASIRRPGNQHF	TGTGCCAGCATCCGACGCCCAGGCAATCAGCATTTT
.	TRBV6-6	.	TRBJ2-7	CASGRIRDGSYEQYF	TGTGCCAGCGGAAGAATCCGGGACGGCTCCTACGAGCAGTACTTC
.	TRBV7-2	.	TRBJ1-4	CASSPGHATNEKLFF	TGTGCCAGCAGCCCGGGACATGCAACTAATGAAAAACTGTTTTTT
TRBD1	TRBV2	.	TRBJ1-6	CTETRGRLASPLHF	TGTACAGAAACGAGGGGGCGGCTGGCTTCACCCCTCCACTTT
TRBD1	TRBV4-2	once	TRBJ2-6	CASSRGQGSSGANVLTF	TGTGCCAGCAGCCGGGGACAGGGGAGCTCTGGGGCCAACGTCCTGACTTTC
.	TRBV24-1	.	TRBJ2-5	CATSAGVRETQYF	TGTGCCACCAGTGCCGGGGTTAGGGAGACCCAGTACTTC
.	TRBV3-1/TRBV3-2	.	TRBJ1-1	CAISTGPNTEAFF	TGTGCCATCTCAACAGGGCCGAACACTGAAGCTTTCTTT
TRBD2	TRBV20-1	.	TRBJ2-3	CSASGLAGYTQYF	TGCAGTGCTAGTGGACTAGCTGGATATACGCAGTATTTT
.	TRBV18	.	TRBJ2-7	CASSRGGRDYEQYF	TGTGCCAGCTCACGCGGGGGCCGGGACTACGAGCAGTACTTC
TRBD2	TRBV3-1/TRBV3-2	.	TRBJ2-2	CASSPTGLASTGELFF	TGTGCCAGCAGCCCGACAGGACTAGCGAGCACCGGGGAGCTGTTTTTT
.	TRBV6-5	.	TRBJ2-5	CASSYPATETQYF	TGTGCCAGCAGTTATCCAGCGACCGAGACCCAGTACTTC
.	TRBV7-9	few	TRBJ1-1	CASSSEANTEAFF	TGTGCCAGCAGCAGTGAAGCGAACACTGAAGCTTTCTTT
TRBD2	TRBV29-1	.	TRBJ2-1	CSAGASGSNEQFF	TGCAGCGCCGGGGCTAGCGGGAGTAATGAGCAGTTCTTC
TRBD1	TRBV5-5	.	TRBJ1-1	CASSLGTGTEAFF	TGTGCCAGCAGCTTGGGGACAGGGACTGAAGCTTTCTTT
.	TRBV4-1	.	TRBJ1-3	CASSQDPNSASGNTIYF	TGCGCCAGCAGCCAAGATCCAAACTCAGCCTCTGGAAACACCATATATTTT
.	TRBV7-3	once	TRBJ2-1	CASSLTGLTEQFF	TGTGCCAGCAGCTTAACTGGCTTAACTGAGCAGTTCTTC
TRBD2	TRBV9	once	TRBJ2-1	CASSVDPAGGPLNEQFF	TGTGCCAGCAGCGTAGATCCAGCGGGAGGGCCGCTGAATGAGCAGTTCTTC
.	TRBV10-3	few	TRBJ2-2	CAISEVGFRQGGDTGELFF	TGTGCCATCAGTGAAGTGGGCTTTCGGCAGGGTGGCGACACCGGGGAGCTGTTTTTT
TRBD1	TRBV7-3	.	TRBJ1-1	CASSPRQGPNIEAFF	TGTGCCAGCAGCCCCCGACAGGGCCCTAACATTGAAGCTTTCTTT
TRBD2	TRBV4-1	.	TRBJ2-1	CASSQVRLAGTYNEQFF	TGCGCCAGCAGCCAAGTTAGACTAGCGGGGACTTACAATGAGCAGTTCTTC
.	TRBV5-4	few	TRBJ2-3	CASSLEGDTQYF	TGTGCCAGCAGCTTAGAGGGGGATACGCAGTATTTT
TRBD2	TRBV23-1	.	TRBJ2-1	CASSLRLADGDEQFF	TGCGCCAGCAGTCTAAGACTAGCGGACGGGGATGAGCAGTTCTTC
.	TRBV5-1	.	TRBJ1-5	CASSLDPSNQPQHF	TGCGCCAGCAGCTTGGATCCAAGCAATCAGCCCCAGCATTTT
.	TRBV6-4	.	TRBJ1-2	CASSDSGDKLYGYTF	TGTGCCAGCAGTGACTCGGGTGACAAGCTCTATGGCTACACCTTC
.	TRBV5-4	.	TRBJ2-1	CASSLVRQGYNEQFF	TGTGCCAGCAGCTTGGTGAGGCAGGGGTACAATGAGCAGTTCTTC
TRBD1	TRBV7-8	.	TRBJ1-2	CASSLGGGPFYGYTF	TGTGCCAGCAGCTTAGGAGGGGGCCCTTTCTATGGCTACACCTTC
TRBD1	TRBV27	.	TRBJ2-5	CASSTRRQGKETQYF	TGTGCCAGCAGTACCCGCCGACAGGGAAAAGAGACCCAGTACTTC
.	TRBV19	few	TRBJ2-2	CASSIDLPGSASTNTGELFF	TGTGCCAGTAGTATAGATCTTCCGGGCAGCGCGTCCACGAACACCGGGGAGCTGTTTTTT
TRBD1	TRBV18	few	TRBJ2-3	CASSPPTGGASADTQYF	TGTGCCAGCTCACCTCCGACAGGGGGCGCTAGCGCAGATACGCAGTATTTT
.	TRBV5-1	.	TRBJ1-1	CASSPSQGGFTEAFF	TGCGCCAGCAGCCCGTCACAGGGAGGGTTCACTGAAGCTTTCTTT
.	TRBV2	.	TRBJ1-4	CASSEQGSNEKLFF	TGTGCCAGCAGTGAACAGGGGTCCAATGAAAAACTGTTTTTT
TRBD2	TRBV28	.	TRBJ2-3	CASKGRGRVIDTQYF	TGTGCCAGCAAAGGGCGCGGGAGGGTTATAGATACGCAGTATTTT
TRBD1	TRBV27	.	TRBJ1-2	CASSSRQGAYYGYTF	TGTGCCAGCAGCTCGAGGCAGGGGGCATACTATGGCTACACCTTC
TRBD2	TRBV11-2	.	TRBJ2-2	CASSSWLAGANTGELFF	TGTGCCAGCAGCTCCTGGCTAGCGGGAGCGAACACCGGGGAGCTGTTTTTT
.	TRBV2	.	TRBJ1-4	CASSGAGIGEKLFF	TGTGCCAGCAGTGGAGCAGGGATTGGCGAAAAACTGTTTTTT
.	TRBV7-8	once	TRBJ1-1	CASSLATGTEAFF	TGTGCCAGCAGCTTAGCGACGGGGACTGAAGCTTTCTTT